Shown below are 27 T cell receptor beta chains from a single sample sequenced in a study of blood T cell repertoires in COVID-19. Data came from immunoSEQ multiplex PCR; TCRdb stores just in-frame clones and leaves some out. The profile shows around 460,000 clones, about 90% of them singletons. The specimen sequenced was peripheral blood. Receptor source: a man aged 18 to 35 with COVID-19, enrolled during active disease.

This rearrangement joins TRBV5-1 to TRBJ2-2, with TRBD2 as a possible D gene (6 bases). Germline CDR1 SGHRS, CDR2 YFSETQ. CDR3 size: 13 residues. V lost 0 bases and J 6 bases, leaving 6 bases between the germline ends. DNA for the CDR3: TGCGCCAGCAGCTTGGGGGGGGCCGGGGAGCTGTTTTTT. It codes for CASSLGGAGELFF.

V is TRBV10-1 and J is TRBJ2-2; D remains unclear. Trimming pared 2 bases from V and 4 bases from J, leaving 5 bases between. The germline V gene has CDR1 WNHNN and CDR2 SYGVQD (reference sequence). This CDR3 region has 13 residues. The CDR3 loop reads CASSELFTGELFF. The DNA for the CDR3 is TGCGCCAGCAGTGAGCTGTTCACCGGGGAGCTGTTTTTT.

As to this clone: Within the sample, other DNA sequences also encode this same CDR3. V usage is TRBV10-1 and J usage is TRBJ2-5, with TRBD1 identical over 7 bases. Germline CDR1 reads WNHNN; CDR2 reads SYGVQD (reference sequence). The ends lost 0 bases at V and 3 bases at J; junction bases unmatched: 1. The CDR3 consists of 14 residues. CDR3 DNA: TGCGCCAGCAGTGAGTCGACAGGGAAAGAGACCCAGTACTTC. Encoded protein: CASSESTGKETQYF.

This chain links TRBV5-1 with TRBJ2-2; 8 nucleotides align to TRBD2. The CDR3 extends over 16 amino acids. Germline V CDR1 and CDR2: SGHRS, YFSETQ. V trimming: 1 base; J trimming: 4 bases; junction bases outside the gene matches: 6. The CDR3 nucleotides are TGCGCCAGCAGCTTGTCAACTAGCGGACCCACCGGGGAGCTGTTTTTT. It translates to CASSLSTSGPTGELFF.

The chain links TRBV3-1 (or the pseudogene TRBV3-2) to TRBJ1-6; D is ambiguous. V was shortened by 6 bases and J by 0 bases, with 6 bases between the two germline ends. Looked up from germline, CDR1 is LGHDT and CDR2 is YNNKEL (reference sequence). The CDR3 is 14 residues long. CDR3 region: CASRRSSYNSPLHF. Here the CDR3 DNA reads TGTGCCAGCAGGCGGAGCTCCTATAATTCACCCCTCCACTTT.

The chain links TRBV6-5 to TRBJ2-1; 8 bases are a match to TRBD2. This CDR3 comprises 13 residues. CDR1 is MNHEY and CDR2 is SVGAGI in the germline V gene. The V segment lost 10 bases and the J segment 4 bases; nucleotides outside the gene matches: 6. The CDR3 loop reads CANGGGSYNEQFF. The CDR3 nucleotides read TGTGCCAACGGGGGGGGTTCGTACAATGAGCAGTTCTTC.

The rearrangement links TRBV30 to TRBJ2-7; a possible D gene is TRBD1 (5 bases). This CDR3 region has 18 residues. Trimming took off 0 bases at V and 3 bases at J, with 24 bases between the two ends. From germline, CDR1 is GTSNPN and CDR2 SVGIG (reference sequence). The CDR3: CAWSVQIIGHRSDYEQYF. CDR3 nucleotides: TGTGCCTGGAGTGTACAAATAATTGGACATAGGTCCGACTACGAGCAGTACTTC.

This clone showed up just once. This rearrangement joins TRBV5-1 to TRBJ2-7, with 12 bases identical to TRBD2. Looked up from germline, CDR1 is SGHRS and CDR2 is YFSETQ. The trim removed 3 bases at V and 1 base at J, leaving 2 bases unmatched. The CDR3 is 15 amino acids. In DNA form, the CDR3 reads TGCGCCAGCAGCTCGACTAGCGGGAGTTCCTACGAGCAGTACTTC. Protein: CASSSTSGSSYEQYF.

This clone has a single count. The gene calls are TRBV18 and TRBJ1-1; 9 bases match TRBD1. Germline V lookup: CDR1 KGHSH, CDR2 LQKENI. The CDR3 is 15 amino acids. With V trimmed by 2 bases and J by 4 bases, 5 bases remained unmatched. The chain's CDR3 is CASSPSGTGTTEAFF. DNA for the CDR3: TGTGCCAGCTCACCATCCGGGACAGGGACCACTGAAGCTTTCTTT.

This chain uses TRBV11-2 with TRBJ1-1; D might be TRBD1 (5 bases). The ends were cut back, 8 bases at V and 7 bases at J, with 11 bases in the middle. The germline V gene encodes CDR1 SGHAT and CDR2 FQNNGV. This CDR3 contains 11 residues. Here the CDR3 DNA reads TGTGCCAGCGGTCGGGGACTTGAAGCTTTCTTT. Translated: CASGRGLEAFF.

The chain joins TRBV21-1 to TRBJ1-5. TRBV21-1 is annotated as a pseudogene. The CDR3 consists of 16 residues. CDR3 in DNA: TGTGCCAGCAGCACGGATCATTGGAGATACGGTCAGCCCCAGCATTTT. Amino acid sequence: CASSTDHWRYGQPQHF.

The CDR3 DNA reads as TGTGCTAGTGGTTTGGTAAGGAGCGCGAACACCGGGGAGCTGTTTTTT. Protein sequence: CASGLVRSANTGELFF. The rearrangement uses TRBV12-5 and TRBJ2-2; D unclear. From germline, CDR1 is LGHNT and CDR2 FRNRAP. This CDR3 is 16 amino acids long. V shed 0 bases and J shed 0 bases, with 8 bases lying between them.

This clone was picked up a small number of times. The J gene is TRBJ2-1, the V gene TRBV2; 15 bases line up with TRBD2. The CDR3 consists of 15 residues. With 7 bases clipped from V and 9 bases from J, the junction kept 7 bases outside the gene matches. Germline V lookup: CDR1 SNHLY, CDR2 FYNNEI. The DNA for the CDR3 is TGTGCCAGCACCCGTTGGACTAGCGGGAGGGTTGAGCAGTTCTTC. This gives the protein CASTRWTSGRVEQFF.

Only one count was recorded for this clone. V is TRBV5-1 and J is TRBJ2-7; 12 nucleotides align to TRBD2. The V and J ends lost 5 bases and 4 bases, in that order; junction bases with no gene match: 7. Germline V lookup: CDR1 SGHRS, CDR2 YFSETQ. The length of the CDR3 is 15 residues. The CDR3 DNA sequence: TGCGCCAGCAGGTTTTCGACTAGCGGGGGTTACGAGCAGTACTTC. Its translation is CASRFSTSGGYEQYF.

The chain links TRBV9 to TRBJ2-7; a possible D gene is TRBD1 (5 bases). Germline V CDR1 and CDR2: SGDLS, YYNGEE. Trimming pared 4 bases from V and 3 bases from J, leaving 17 bases between. This CDR3 is 15 amino acids long. The CDR3 spells CASSSREGAGYEQYF. The CDR3 DNA is TGTGCCAGCAGCTCCCGTGAAGGGGCAGGCTACGAGCAGTACTTC.

The sample holds a few counts of this clone. V usage is TRBV3-1 (or the pseudogene TRBV3-2) and J usage is TRBJ1-4; TRBD1 is a possible D gene (6 bases). Germline values: CDR1 LGHDT, CDR2 YNNKEL (reference sequence). The CDR3 consists of 15 residues. V gave up 4 bases and J gave up 0 bases, with 9 bases separating them. This CDR3 is CASSRSGATNEKLFF. The DNA for the CDR3 is TGTGCCAGCAGCCGATCAGGGGCAACTAATGAAAAACTGTTTTTT.

The chain couples TRBV11-2 to TRBJ2-7; D gene ambiguous. Trimming stripped 1 base from V and 7 bases from J, with 5 bases between. The CDR3 runs 11 residues. Germline lookup yields CDR1 SGHAT and CDR2 FQNNGV. The CDR3 nucleotides are TGTGCCAGCAGCTTAGGGAGTGAGCAGTACTTC. This sequence encodes CASSLGSEQYF.

The gene calls are TRBV7-6 and TRBJ1-1; D is possibly TRBD1 (5 bases). The V gene's germline CDR1 is SGHVS and CDR2 FNYEAQ. The CDR3 is made up of 14 amino acids. V shed 4 bases and J shed 4 bases, with 13 bases lying between them. The CDR3 sequence: CASSSRDFGTEAFF. In DNA, the CDR3 is TGTGCCAGCAGCTCACGGGACTTCGGCACTGAAGCTTTCTTT.

The chain is built from TRBV7-9 and TRBJ2-5, with 11 positions matching TRBD2. Germline-derived CDR1 and CDR2 are SEHNR and FQNEAQ (reference sequence). V shed 5 bases and J 7 bases; nucleotides not matched to a gene: 21. CDR3 length: 19 amino acids. As DNA, the CDR3 is TGTGCCAGCAGCGACCGACCCGGGACTAGCGGAGAAGGGCGTTGGACCCAGTACTTC. This sequence encodes CASSDRPGTSGEGRWTQYF.

The gene calls are TRBV11-2 and TRBJ2-5; 8 bases line up with TRBD1. The CDR3 is 13 amino acids. Germline CDR1 is SGHAT and CDR2 is FQNNGV. Trimming took 8 bases from V and 3 from J; bases not matched to a gene: 5. Here the CDR3 reads CASAGGLEETQYF. CDR3 nucleotide sequence: TGTGCCAGCGCAGGGGGCCTCGAAGAGACCCAGTACTTC.

The chain links TRBV11-3 to TRBJ2-7; 8 bases align to TRBD2. Germline CDR1 reads SGHNT; CDR2 reads YENEEA. The CDR3 consists of 16 residues. V was clipped by 3 bases and J by 3 bases; unmatched bases: 10. CDR3 residues: CASSLLSGTSRYEQYF. The CDR3 DNA sequence: TGTGCCAGCAGCTTGCTTAGCGGGACCTCCCGCTACGAGCAGTACTTC. Looking up the rest from reference TRBV11-3 and TRBJ2-7 gives the full variable domain: EAGVVQSPRYKIIEKKQPVAFWCNPISGHNTLYWYLQNLGQGPELLIRYENEEAVDDSQLPKDRFSAERLKGVDSTLKIQPAELGDSAVYLCASSLLSGTSRYEQYFGPGTRLTVT.

V usage is TRBV5-4 and J usage is TRBJ2-4; tentatively, D is TRBD1 (5 bases). Germline values: CDR1 SGHNT, CDR2 YYREEE (reference sequence). V was shortened by 4 bases and J by 8 bases, with 19 bases between the two germline ends. This CDR3 has 15 residues. Here the CDR3 DNA reads TGTGCCAGCAGCACCTCGGTGGGGCAAAGGGACATTCAGTACTTC. This gives the protein CASSTSVGQRDIQYF.

The chain carries TRBV27 and TRBJ1-5; D is ambiguous. Trimming removed 2 bases at V and 6 bases at J, with 14 bases between. The CDR3 is made up of 15 amino acids. Looked up from germline, CDR1 is MNHEY and CDR2 is SMNVEV (reference sequence). CDR3 in DNA: TGTGCCAGCAGTTTAACACCGGGGTCTGGTCAGCCCCAGCATTTT. It is translated as CASSLTPGSGQPQHF.

Concerning this clone itself: The same CDR3 arises from other DNA sequences in this sample as well. The rearrangement uses TRBV12-3 or TRBV12-4 and TRBJ1-4; unclear D gene. The CDR3 sequence is 12 residues long. V was cut by 6 bases and J by 8 bases, with 10 bases left in between. The CDR3 is CASSLAGEKLFF. The CDR3 coding sequence is TGTGCCAGCAGCCTCGCCGGGGAAAAACTGTTTTTT.

This chain joins TRBV7-8 and TRBJ2-2; the D is unclear. Germline values: CDR1 SGHVS, CDR2 FQNEAQ. V lost 1 base and J 3 bases, leaving 9 bases between the germline ends. The CDR3 runs 15 residues. The CDR3 spells CASSLVRQHTGELFF. DNA of the CDR3: TGTGCCAGCAGCTTAGTGCGGCAGCACACCGGGGAGCTGTTTTTT.

V is TRBV5-1 and J is TRBJ2-2; D possibly corresponds to TRBD2 (6 bases). This CDR3 contains 15 residues. V shed 2 bases and J shed 0 bases, with 8 bases lying between them. Germline CDR1 and CDR2: SGHRS and YFSETQ. DNA for the CDR3: TGCGCCAGCAGCTTTAGCGGAACGAACACCGGGGAGCTGTTTTTT. Translated, it gives CASSFSGTNTGELFF.

This clone showed up just once. The chain carries TRBV7-9 and TRBJ1-5, with TRBD1 matching over 7 bases. The CDR3 spans 14 residues. Germline trimming cut 5 bases from V and 5 bases from J; bases unmatched to any gene: 6. Per germline, CDR1 SEHNR and CDR2 FQNEAQ (reference sequence). CDR3 nucleotide sequence: TGTGCCAGCAGCCGAGGGGGCGGGTATCAGCCCCAGCATTTT. Encoded protein: CASSRGGGYQPQHF.